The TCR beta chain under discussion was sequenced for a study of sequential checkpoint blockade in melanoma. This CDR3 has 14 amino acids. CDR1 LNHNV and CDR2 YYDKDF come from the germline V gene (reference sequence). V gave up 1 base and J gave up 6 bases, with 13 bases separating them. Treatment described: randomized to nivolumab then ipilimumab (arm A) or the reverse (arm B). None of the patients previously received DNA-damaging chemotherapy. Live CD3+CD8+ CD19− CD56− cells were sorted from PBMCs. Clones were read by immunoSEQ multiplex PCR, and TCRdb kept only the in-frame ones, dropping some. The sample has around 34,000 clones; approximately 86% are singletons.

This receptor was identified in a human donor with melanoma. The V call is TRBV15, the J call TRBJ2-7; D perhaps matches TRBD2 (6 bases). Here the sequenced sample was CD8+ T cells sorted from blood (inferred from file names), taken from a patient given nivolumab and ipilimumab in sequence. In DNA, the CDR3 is TGTGCCACCAGCAGAGCAGCCACCGGGGGCGAGCAGTACTTC. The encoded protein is CATSRAATGGEQYF.